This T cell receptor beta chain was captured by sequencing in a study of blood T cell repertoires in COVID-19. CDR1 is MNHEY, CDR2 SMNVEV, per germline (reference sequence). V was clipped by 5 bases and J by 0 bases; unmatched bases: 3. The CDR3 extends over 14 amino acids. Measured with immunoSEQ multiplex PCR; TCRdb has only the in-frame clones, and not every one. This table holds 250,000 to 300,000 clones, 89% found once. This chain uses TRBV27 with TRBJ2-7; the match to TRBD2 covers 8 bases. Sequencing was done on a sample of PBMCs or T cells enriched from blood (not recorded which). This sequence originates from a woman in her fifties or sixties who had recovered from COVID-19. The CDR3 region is CASSPGGGSYEQYF. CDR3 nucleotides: TGTGCCAGCAGTCCCGGGGGGGGCTCCTACGAGCAGTACTTC.